This T cell receptor (beta chain) was observed in a study of T cell responses to AZD1222 COVID-19 vaccine. V lost 6 bases to trimming and J lost 5 bases, with 13 bases between them. This CDR3 is 13 amino acids long. Germline CDR1 reads MNHEY; CDR2 reads SVGAGI. Study-wide findings and caveats: All repertoire sampling was performed exclusively after the peak T cell response. Seropositivity was recorded at baseline in only 6 or 7 AZD1222 recipients.

Of note for this clone: Its antigen is not identified.

Here immunoSEQ multiplex PCR was the method, and the copy in TCRdb shows in-frame clones only, minus some. The table shows 110,000 to 150,000 clones, with around 90% occurring only once. The material was peripheral blood, obtained on day 0 of AZD1222 vaccination. The chain links TRBV6-5 to TRBJ1-2; D may be TRBD1 (6 bases). The receptor was derived from an adult in good health. This CDR3 is CASSSDRYYGYTF. CDR3 DNA sequence: TGTGCCAGCAGCTCCGACAGGTATTATGGCTACACCTTC.